The 8 T cell receptor beta chains below come from one sample, sequenced in a study of cytomegalovirus exposure and HLA in healthy donors. The PCR had 60 Vbeta and 13 Jbeta primers. Generated by immunoSEQ multiplex PCR, the TCRdb table keeps only in-frame clones and is missing some. The table has 75,000 to 100,000 clones, about 70% seen once. The material sequenced was PBMCs. The receptors derive from a female donor in good health and CMV-seropositive.

The chain is built from TRBV7-8 and TRBJ1-4, with D possibly being TRBD1 (6 bases). Germline V gene lookup returns CDR1 SGHVS and CDR2 FQNEAQ. The CDR3 extends over 16 amino acids. Trimming removed 5 bases from V and 0 bases from J, with 13 bases in between. CDR3 sequence (DNA): TGTGCCAGCAGCCCCACAGGGTCGGCAACTAATGAAAAACTGTTTTTT. Its protein is CASSPTGSATNEKLFF. Combining the CDR3 with reference TRBV7-8 and TRBJ1-4 gives the whole variable domain GAGVSQSPRYKVAKRGQDVALRCDPISGHVSLFWYQQALGQGPEFLTYFQNEAQLDKSGLPSDRFFAERPEGSVSTLKIQRTQQEDSAVYLCASSPTGSATNEKLFFGSGTQLSVL.

This chain uses TRBV29-1 with TRBJ1-1; 8 nucleotides line up with TRBD1. Germline lookup yields CDR1 SQVTM and CDR2 ANQGSEA. The CDR3 consists of 12 residues. V lost 6 bases and J lost 4; bases outside the gene matches: 4. CDR3 nucleotide sequence: TGCAGCGTAGACGGACAGGGCACTGAAGCTTTCTTT. Protein sequence: CSVDGQGTEAFF.

The rearrangement uses TRBV11-2 and TRBJ1-4; D possibly corresponds to TRBD1 (5 bases). The CDR3 sequence is 15 residues long. The V gene's germline CDR1 is SGHAT and CDR2 FQNNGV. Between the trimmed V and J ends, which lost 5 bases and 3 bases, there was a span of 13 bases. Here the CDR3 DNA reads TGTGCCAGCAGCCCCCACGGGACTCCTAATGAAAAACTGTTTTTT. Its translation: CASSPHGTPNEKLFF.

This clone came up once. The CDR3 DNA reads TGTGCCAGCAGACTGACAGGGGGAATCACTGAAGCTTTCTTT. This codes for CASRLTGGITEAFF. This chain uses TRBV28 with TRBJ1-1; 9 bases are shared with TRBD1. The CDR3 contains 14 residues. V trimming: 6 bases; J trimming: 4 bases; junction bases outside the gene matches: 6. The germline V gene encodes CDR1 MDHEN and CDR2 SYDVKM.

CDR3 sequence (DNA): TGCGCCAGCAGCCCCACTTTCCGGGACGACCGGGCGGGAGGCTACACCTTC. This translates into CASSPTFRDDRAGGYTF. This chain joins TRBV5-1 and TRBJ1-2, with a possible D match to TRBD1 (5 bases). V gave up 4 bases and J gave up 8 bases, with 27 bases separating them. The CDR3 is 17 residues long. The germline V gene has CDR1 SGHRS and CDR2 YFSETQ.

The chain couples TRBV4-3 to TRBJ1-2; maybe TRBD1 (6 bases). The V end lost 0 bases, the J end lost 5 bases, and 16 bases lay between the germline ends. The CDR3 is 16 amino acids. CDR1 and CDR2 from the germline V gene are LGHNA and YSLEER. CDR3 DNA: TGCGCCAGCAGCCAAGACCCCCGGGACACGGGGTATGGCTACACCTTC. Amino acids: CASSQDPRDTGYGYTF.

The V call is TRBV28, the J call TRBJ2-1, with 14 bases fitting TRBD2. Germline V CDR1 and CDR2: MDHEN, SYDVKM. With V trimmed by 6 bases and J by 9 bases, 7 bases remained unmatched. The CDR3 covers 15 residues. This chain's CDR3 is CASRPTSGGAREQFF. The CDR3 DNA is TGTGCCAGCAGGCCGACTAGCGGGGGGGCCCGTGAGCAGTTCTTC.

This chain links TRBV5-6 with TRBJ2-7; no firm D call. The CDR3 is 15 residues long. V shed 3 bases and J shed 3 bases, with 16 bases lying between them. Germline CDR1 and CDR2: SGHDT and YYEEEE. The DNA of the CDR3 is TGTGCCAGCAGCTACCGGAGAACCTTAGGCTACGAGCAGTACTTC. This codes for CASSYRRTLGYEQYF.